This TCR beta chain emerged from a study of vaccination effects on CD4 cells after COVID-19 (dated by TCRdb to between 2020 and 2023). Regarding the study in general: Two doses of either the BNT162b2 or the mRNA-1273 mRNA SARS-CoV-2 vaccine were administered to participants. In two convalescent patients, pre-vaccine samples were collected 16 days and one week ahead of the first dose, 142 and 148 days after COVID-19 diagnosis. The study compared SARS-CoV-2 spike-specific CD4+ TCR repertoires before and after mRNA vaccination in COVID-19 convalescent patients and infection-naive vaccine recipients. Cultures from other donors in the study were sequenced with the Oncomine TCR Beta short-read assay on an Illumina iSeq 100. The full study included some eleven COVID-19 convalescent patients and a few SARS-CoV-2-naive healthy vaccine recipients.

Points on this clone: What this receptor recognizes is not known. Base qualities are missing; no much larger clone stands one base away.

The method behind the library was the immunoSEQ multiplex PCR assay. DNA from the cultured, isolated CD4+ T cells was subjected to TCR beta CDR3 sequencing. From the authors' description of their analysis: Non-productive TCR sequences were removed, reads were trimmed to the CDR3 region, and CDR3s of at least 7 amino acids were retained. Antigen-specific clonotypes were identified with the MANAFEST web app by comparing expansion in peptide wells against reference cultures. For clones to be considered positive, expansion at FDR<0.05 versus reference and all other wells, an odds ratio above 5, and a frequency above 0.1% in two replicate wells were required. Cross-reactive clonotypes were defined as significantly expanded in SARS-CoV-2 spike wells and in at least one common cold coronavirus spike condition. Levenshtein distance calculated with the stringdist R package was used to assess CDR3 similarity, and unrooted trees were constructed with ape in R 3.6.1. TCRdb took this table from immuneACCESS and kept in-frame rearrangements with V and J called. Such tables lack part of the clones; where checked against another copy, unresolved V genes explain under half of the gap, and the rest is unexplained. That table furnishes V, J and clone size, whereas the DNA furnished D and trimming. This sample comprises 24,000 or so clones, 65% to 85% of them detected only once. The ten largest clones capture 15% to 20% of the sample.

Study-wide conclusions, independent of this receptor: The study was limited by a small number of convalescent patients, and early post-infection timepoints were lacking. For convalescent patients, new clones induced by the vaccine made up most of the post-vaccine spike-reactive repertoire, and these new clones were largely distinct from the clones induced by infection. Clones induced by infection and clones induced by vaccination both contracted markedly at late timepoints after vaccination, which fits with T cell responses waning over time.

In the ViraFEST assay, PBMC were stimulated with viral peptide pools, and TCR sequencing was then used to find antigen-specific CD4+ T cell clonotypes based on their expansion. After about 9 days of culture, CD4+ T cells were isolated with the EasySep CD4+ T cell isolation kit. Convalescent patients had PCR-confirmed SARS-CoV-2 infection between March and December 2020, before Alpha, Beta and Delta variants emerged in the United States. Each well held over 1.5 million PBMC cultured in IMDM containing roughly 5% human AB serum, around 9.3 IU/ml IL-2 and gentamicin, along with roughly 10 ug/ml peptides. On days 3 and 7, half of the culture medium was replaced with fresh IL-2-containing medium. Each peptide stimulation condition was cultured in triplicate wells unless otherwise noted. PBMC were separated from whole blood using Ficoll-Paque Plus gradient centrifugation and were then either cryopreserved at -140C or used fresh. The spike proteins of SARS-CoV-2 and of the common cold coronaviruses HCoV-NL63, HCoV-OC43 and HCoV-229E were spanned by overlapping peptide pools. The QIAamp micro DNA kit was used to extract genomic DNA from the cultured CD4+ T cells.

Trimming accounts for 1 base at V and 9 bases at J, while the number of junction bases matched to no gene is 10. Based on the germline V gene, the CDR1 and CDR2 sequences are SGHRS and YFSETQ. The CDR3 sequence holds 15 residues, the cysteine and phenylalanine included. Only the CDR3 DNA stays, 45 bases, in frame from base 1. This clonotype was obtained from a human donor who had a prior SARS-CoV-2 infection. Rearrangement joined TRBV5-1 to TRBJ2-1, and 7 junctional nucleotides match TRBD2. The sequenced sample was CD4+ T cells from PBMCs cultured with HCoV-NL63 spike peptides, obtained before COVID-19 vaccination. The meaning of the sample's cell subset or site label: HCoV-NL63 spike overlapping peptide pool stimulation. The DNA reads as follows: TGCGCCAGCAGCTTGATGGCGGGAGCTCTTGGTGAGCAGTTCTTC. It translates as CASSLMAGALGEQFF.